A single sample gave rise to the 15 T cell receptor beta chains below, sequenced in a study of CD8+CD57+ T cells in acquired aplastic anemia. CDR3 and TCR beta VDJ profiling relied on genomic DNA as the template. TCRdb independently ran MiXCR on the reads; one entry per CDR3 protein. The table shows roughly 290,000 distinct CDR3 sequences, with 45% to 65% occurring only once. Sequenced patients had shown CD8+CD57+ cell expansion by flow cytometry. Sequenced material: sorted CD4+, CD8+, or CD8+CD57+ T cells (not recorded which) from PBMCs. Receptors originate from a human donor with aplastic anemia.

This clonotype was seen more than once but under ten times. J is TRBJ2-3 and V is TRBV5-4, with 7 nucleotides matching TRBD1. Germline values: CDR1 SGHNT, CDR2 YYREEE (reference sequence). This CDR3 spans 15 amino acids. Unmatched junction bases numbered 11, after V lost 4 bases and J lost 6 bases. The CDR3 DNA sequence: TGTGCCAGCAGCATCAGGGGGATTTCAGGGGATACGCAGTATTTT. Translation gives CASSIRGISGDTQYF.

This clonotype was seen at least ten times. The chain uses TRBV14 and TRBJ2-7; the match to TRBD1 covers 11 bases. Trimming took 7 bases from V and 6 from J; bases not matched to a gene: 11. The CDR3 covers 15 residues. Germline CDR1 reads SGHDN; CDR2 reads FVKESK. CDR3 DNA: TGTGCCAGCAAACATGGACAGGGGGCGAATTCCGAGCAGTACTTC. Its translation: CASKHGQGANSEQYF.

The rearrangement links TRBV7-3 to TRBJ2-1; 10 bases align to TRBD1. The germline V gene encodes CDR1 SGHTA and CDR2 FQGTGA. V shed 5 bases and J 9 bases; nucleotides not matched to a gene: 7. The CDR3 extends over 14 amino acids. The CDR3 region has the DNA TGTGCCAGCAGCGCAACCGGGACAGGGGTTGAGCAGTTCTTC. This sequence encodes CASSATGTGVEQFF.

A few counts support this clonotype. The chain is built from TRBV12-3 or TRBV12-4 and TRBJ2-7; D remains unclear. The CDR3 has 12 amino acids. With 5 bases removed from V and 6 bases from J, the gap between germline ends came to 11 bases. CDR3 region: CASSETGFEQYF. The CDR3 DNA is TGTGCCAGCAGTGAGACCGGGTTCGAGCAGTACTTC.

This clonotype was detected many times. In nucleotides, the CDR3 is TGCGCCAGCAGCTTGTCCCCACCGACGGCCAGTAATGAAAAACTGTTTTTT. It yields the protein CASSLSPPTASNEKLFF. The rearrangement uses TRBV5-1 and TRBJ1-4; D remains unclear. V was clipped by 1 base and J by 4 bases, with 17 bases between them. The CDR3 runs 17 residues. CDR1 SGHRS and CDR2 YFSETQ come from the germline V gene.

The sample holds many counts of this clonotype. This chain joins TRBV12-3 or TRBV12-4 and TRBJ2-1; perhaps D is TRBD1 or TRBD2 (5 bases each). This CDR3 region has 14 residues. Between the trimmed V and J ends, which lost 6 bases and 2 bases, there was a span of 11 bases. The chain's CDR3 is CASRGDGPYNEQFF. The CDR3 nucleotides are TGTGCCAGCAGGGGGGACGGTCCCTACAATGAGCAGTTCTTC.

For this clonotype: The conserved phenylalanine or tryptophan normally closing the CDR3 is absent here, so this likely arose from a read error. It is unclear where the CDR3 begins or ends on the DNA, so no DNA is shown, and the CDR3 is as TCRdb lists it. V is TRBV11-3 and J is TRBJ2-2; TRBD1 is the table's D call and was not checked against the DNA. The germline gives CDR1 SGHNT, CDR2 YENEEA. The CDR3 spans 13 residues, counting both ends. The CDR3 sequence is CASSLAGAGEPFS.

This sequence joins TRBV10-3 and TRBJ2-5; 11 bases agree with TRBD2. From germline, CDR1 is ENHRY and CDR2 SYGVKD. V shed 11 bases, J shed 5 bases, and the junction held 22 bases outside the gene matches. This CDR3 has 18 residues. CDR3 sequence: CAARDSSGGAPSGETQYF. As DNA, the CDR3 is TGTGCCGCTAGGGACAGTAGCGGGGGGGCCCCATCGGGGGAGACCCAGTACTTC.

The genes are TRBV9 and TRBJ1-2; TRBD1 matches 7 bases. The CDR3 is 12 residues long. V was pared by 6 bases and J by 4 bases, with 3 bases of the junction left unmatched. The germline V gene has CDR1 SGDLS and CDR2 YYNGEE. The DNA for the CDR3 is TGTGCCAGCAAGACAGGGATCTATGGCTACACCTTC. It codes for CASKTGIYGYTF.

This chain connects TRBV2 to TRBJ1-2; tentatively, D is TRBD1 (5 bases). The germline CDR1 and CDR2 sequences are SNHLY and FYNNEI. The CDR3 runs to 15 residues. V gave up 3 bases and J gave up 2 bases, with 13 bases separating them. The CDR3 DNA is TGTGCCAGCAGTGAGTCATTGGGGCCCAACTATGGCTACACCTTC. This sequence encodes CASSESLGPNYGYTF.

This clonotype has just a few counts. This rearrangement joins TRBV24-1 to TRBJ2-5, with 8 bases that match TRBD2. This CDR3 contains 15 residues. The ends lost 4 bases at V and 5 bases at J; junction bases unmatched: 8. CDR1 is KGHDR, CDR2 SFDVKD, per germline. The chain's CDR3 is CATSDPGGWGETQYF. DNA of the CDR3: TGTGCCACCAGTGACCCGGGGGGGTGGGGCGAGACCCAGTACTTC.

This rearrangement joins TRBV10-3 to TRBJ2-7; 8 bases agree with TRBD1. The trim removed 11 bases at V and 4 bases at J, leaving 7 bases unmatched. The CDR3 runs 12 residues. Germline values: CDR1 ENHRY, CDR2 SYGVKD. This CDR3 reads CAVGQGTYEQYF. CDR3 DNA sequence: TGTGCCGTAGGACAGGGAACTTACGAGCAGTACTTC.

V is TRBV14 and J is TRBJ2-3, with a possible D match to TRBD2 (7 bases). The CDR3 covers 20 residues. CDR1 and CDR2 from the germline V gene are SGHDN and FVKESK. Trimming removed 4 bases from V and 1 base from J, with 27 bases in between. As DNA, the CDR3 is TGTGCCAGCAGCCGAGGGCCGGGGGCGGGAGAGCGAAAATGCACAGATACGCAGTATTTT. It translates to CASSRGPGAGERKCTDTQYF.

This clonotype occurred many times. The chain employs TRBV20-1 and TRBJ1-2; 7 bases map to TRBD1. In germline, CDR1 is DFQATT, CDR2 SNEGSKA (reference sequence). V shed 6 bases, J shed 2 bases, and the junction held 3 bases outside the gene matches. The CDR3 runs to 12 residues. The CDR3 reads CSAYRGNYGYTF. The CDR3 bases are TGCAGTGCATACAGGGGCAACTATGGCTACACCTTC.

This clonotype was seen once. The chain recombines TRBV7-9 with TRBJ2-5; 8 bases agree with TRBD2. V trimming: 3 bases; J trimming: 5 bases; junction bases outside the gene matches: 5. The CDR3 loop spans 14 amino acids. Germline CDR1 reads SEHNR; CDR2 reads FQNEAQ (reference sequence). The CDR3 here is CASSFRLAMETQYF. For the CDR3, the DNA is TGTGCCAGCAGCTTTAGACTAGCGATGGAGACCCAGTACTTC.